The next 31 T cell receptor beta chains were all read from a single sample in a study of blood T cell repertoires in COVID-19. Profiling relied on immunoSEQ multiplex PCR, and the TCRdb table lists in-frame clones only, not all of them. The sample lists roughly 80,000 clones; about 83% were seen once. Sequencing used peripheral blood. These receptors all stem from a man aged 45-60 years with acute or convalescent COVID-19.

The rearrangement links TRBV9 to TRBJ2-3, with 9 bases that match TRBD2. The CDR3 has 17 residues. CDR1 SGDLS and CDR2 YYNGEE come from the germline V gene. Trimming removed 1 base from V and 0 bases from J; junction bases left unmatched: 6. The CDR3 region has the DNA TGTGCCAGCAGCGTACGTTCTAGCGGGGTTAGCACAGATACGCAGTATTTT. Translating gives CASSVRSSGVSTDTQYF.

The chain links TRBV4-1 to TRBJ2-3; no clear D. The CDR3 has 13 amino acids. V was shortened by 3 bases and J by 2 bases, with 6 bases between the two germline ends. Germline V gives CDR1 MGHRA, CDR2 YSYEKL. The CDR3 nucleotides read TGCGCCAGCAGCCATCCAGACACAGATACGCAGTATTTT. It is translated as CASSHPDTDTQYF.

This sequence joins TRBV27 and TRBJ1-3; D might be TRBD1 (6 bases). Per germline, CDR1 MNHEY and CDR2 SMNVEV (reference sequence). The V gene lost 7 bases and the J gene lost 0 bases, with 10 bases spanning the gap. This CDR3 comprises 14 residues. The CDR3 DNA reads TGTGCCAGCAAGGGGGTTCACTCTGGAAACACCATATATTTT. Its protein is CASKGVHSGNTIYF.

This clone has only one observation. The genes are TRBV21-1 and TRBJ1-1. TRBV21-1 is marked as a pseudogene. The CDR3 is 13 amino acids. The CDR3 nucleotides read TGTGCCAGCAGCACCCCAAAGCGGGGCCATAGTTTCTTT. The encoded protein is CASSTPKRGHSFF.

V gene TRBV28 combines with J gene TRBJ1-4, with D perhaps TRBD1 (6 bases). Trimming stripped 6 bases from V and 7 bases from J, with 18 bases between. The CDR3 is 15 residues long. The V gene's germline CDR1 is MDHEN and CDR2 SYDVKM. The CDR3 here is CASSSADSSFEKLFF. The CDR3 nucleotides are TGTGCCAGCAGCTCGGCGGACAGCTCGTTTGAAAAACTGTTTTTT.

This chain uses TRBV7-8 with TRBJ2-2; TRBD1 might be the D (5 bases). The CDR3 contains 14 residues. CDR1 and CDR2 from the germline V gene are SGHVS and FQNEAQ. Trimming removed 8 bases from V and 0 bases from J, with 10 bases in between. CDR3 nucleotides: TGTGCCAGCGGAAGGGGAACGAACACCGGGGAGCTGTTTTTT. It encodes CASGRGTNTGELFF. The entire variable domain, with the rest obtained from reference TRBV7-8 and TRBJ2-2, is as follows: GAGVSQSPRYKVAKRGQDVALRCDPISGHVSLFWYQQALGQGPEFLTYFQNEAQLDKSGLPSDRFFAERPEGSVSTLKIQRTQQEDSAVYLCASGRGTNTGELFFGEGSRLTVL.

J is TRBJ1-5 and V is TRBV28; TRBD1 might be the D (5 bases). Germline CDR1 reads MDHEN; CDR2 reads SYDVKM. The CDR3 extends over 16 amino acids. V lost 7 bases and J lost 7, with 23 bases in between. Written as DNA, the CDR3 is TGTGCCAGCACCGCCATCATTGCAGGGAGGCACCAGCCCCAGCATTTT. The encoded protein is CASTAIIAGRHQPQHF.

The table lists this clone with a few counts. The chain joins TRBV5-6 to TRBJ2-2, with 7 bases lining up with TRBD2. Trimming took 9 bases from V and 5 from J; bases not matched to a gene: 7. The CDR3 runs 13 residues. The germline V gene encodes CDR1 SGHDT and CDR2 YYEEEE. CDR3 nucleotide sequence: TGTGCCACCGTAGCGGGTGGGACCGGGGAGCTGTTTTTT. Protein product: CATVAGGTGELFF.

The chain uses TRBV13 and TRBJ2-5, with TRBD2 identical over 9 bases. The V gene end was trimmed by 2 bases and the J gene end by 5 bases; junction bases not matched to a gene: 12. CDR3 length: 17 residues. CDR1 is PRHDT and CDR2 is FYEKMQ in the germline V gene (reference sequence). The CDR3 loop is CASSLRGGRAQVETQYF. CDR3 nucleotides: TGTGCCAGCAGCTTAAGGGGCGGGAGGGCCCAGGTTGAGACCCAGTACTTC.

The CDR3 bases are TGTGCCAGCAGCCAAGTGGGCCGGTATAATTCACCCCTCCACTTT. The encoded protein is CASSQVGRYNSPLHF. V usage is TRBV14 and J usage is TRBJ1-6; D gene ambiguous. In germline, CDR1 is SGHDN, CDR2 FVKESK. CDR3 length: 15 residues. V was pared by 1 base and J by 4 bases, with 8 bases between.

This rearrangement joins TRBV11-2 to TRBJ2-7; 9 bases align to TRBD2. The J segment lost 7 bases and the V segment lost 1 base, leaving 5 bases of the junction unmatched. Germline V gene lookup returns CDR1 SGHAT and CDR2 FQNNGV. The CDR3 is 14 amino acids. The CDR3 loop reads CASSLAAGGGEQYF. The CDR3 region has the DNA TGTGCCAGCAGCTTAGCAGCGGGAGGAGGTGAGCAGTACTTC.

The J gene is TRBJ2-7, the V gene TRBV19; possible D gene TRBD1, 6 bases. Germline CDR1 is LNHDA and CDR2 is SQIVND (reference sequence). Trimming took off 5 bases at V and 2 bases at J, with 10 bases between the two ends. CDR3 length: 13 amino acids. CDR3 DNA sequence: TGTGCCAGTAGTCACAGGGTGACCTACGAGCAGTACTTC. Residues: CASSHRVTYEQYF.

This rearrangement joins TRBV7-2 to TRBJ1-3; TRBD1 might be the D (5 bases). The CDR3 is 13 residues long. Trimming took 5 bases from V and 4 from J, leaving 9 bases between them. Germline V gene data show CDR1 as SGHTA and CDR2 as FQGNSA. CDR3 sequence reads: CASSTTGGNTIYF. As DNA, the CDR3 is TGTGCCAGCAGCACCACAGGAGGAAACACCATATATTTT.

The genes are TRBV27 and TRBJ1-2; 7 bases are a match to TRBD1. The CDR3 sequence is 15 residues long. With 3 bases clipped from V and 2 bases from J, the junction kept 6 bases outside the gene matches. CDR1 and CDR2 from the germline V gene are MNHEY and SMNVEV (reference sequence). CDR3 residues: CASSLKGALNYGYTF. The CDR3 DNA is TGTGCCAGCAGTTTGAAGGGGGCTTTGAACTATGGCTACACCTTC.

The V gene is TRBV7-2, the J gene TRBJ1-1; D unresolved. This CDR3 is 13 amino acids long. Germline assignment: CDR1 SGHTA and CDR2 FQGNSA. The V gene lost 5 bases and the J gene lost 1 base, with 8 bases spanning the gap. The CDR3 protein is CASSTQKNTEAFF. The CDR3 nucleotides read TGTGCCAGCAGCACACAGAAGAACACTGAAGCTTTCTTT. Together with reference TRBV7-2 and TRBJ1-1, the CDR3 gives the full variable domain: GAGVSQSPSNKVTEKGKDVELRCDPISGHTALYWYRQSLGQGLEFLIYFQGNSAPDKSGLPSDRFSAERTGGSVSTLTIQRTQQEDSAVYLCASSTQKNTEAFFGQGTRLTVV.

This chain uses TRBV3-1 (or the pseudogene TRBV3-2) with TRBJ1-5; 7 nucleotides agree with TRBD1. Germline-derived CDR1 and CDR2 are LGHDT and YNNKEL (reference sequence). Losses at the gene ends were 0 bases for V and 6 bases for J; bases not matched to a gene: 5. The CDR3 length is 15 residues. CDR3 nucleotide sequence: TGTGCCAGCAGCCAAGATGTAAGACAGGGTCAGCCCCAGCATTTT. Its translation is CASSQDVRQGQPQHF.

The chain carries TRBV30 and TRBJ2-5; a weak D match, TRBD1 (6 bases). This CDR3 has 14 residues. With 3 bases removed from V and 5 bases from J, the gap between germline ends came to 16 bases. Per the germline V gene, CDR1 is GTSNPN and CDR2 is SVGIG (reference sequence). CDR3 DNA: TGTGCCTGGAGGCCGTGGGGGACATGGGAGACCCAGTACTTC. Protein: CAWRPWGTWETQYF.

This chain connects TRBV28 to TRBJ1-6; possible D gene TRBD1, 5 bases. Germline V gene lookup returns CDR1 MDHEN and CDR2 SYDVKM. V lost 6 bases and J 14 bases, leaving 17 bases between the germline ends. The CDR3 contains 13 residues. CDR3 sequence: CASRNPGLGALHF. The DNA for the CDR3 is TGTGCCAGCAGAAATCCAGGGTTAGGGGCCCTCCACTTT. The complete variable domain, with remaining parts taken from reference TRBV28 and TRBJ1-6, reads DVKVTQSSRYLVKRTGEKVFLECVQDMDHENMFWYRQDPGLGLRLIYFSYDVKMKEKGDIPEGYSVSREKKERFSLILESASTNQTSMYLCASRNPGLGALHFGNGTRLTVT.

CDR3 amino acids: CATSDRTGGTYNEQFF. As DNA, the CDR3 is TGTGCCACCAGTGATCGGACAGGGGGAACATACAATGAGCAGTTCTTC. This chain links TRBV24-1 with TRBJ2-1; 10 bases fit TRBD1. The trim removed 3 bases at V and 4 bases at J, leaving 5 bases unmatched. CDR3 length: 16 residues. Germline V gene data show CDR1 as KGHDR and CDR2 as SFDVKD.

The chain has TRBV2 and TRBJ1-1; D gene unclear. Trimming cost V 6 bases and J 4 bases, with 21 bases left between them. From germline, CDR1 is SNHLY and CDR2 FYNNEI. The CDR3 length is 16 residues. CDR3 region: CASSETGIEAATEAFF. CDR3 nucleotides: TGTGCCAGCAGCGAAACGGGGATCGAGGCGGCCACTGAAGCTTTCTTT.

The gene calls are TRBV3-1 (or the pseudogene TRBV3-2) and TRBJ1-3, with a tentative D call TRBD1 (5 bases). CDR3 length equals 15 residues. In germline, CDR1 is LGHDT, CDR2 YNNKEL (reference sequence). Deletions cut 2 bases from V and 0 bases from J, with 8 bases between. In DNA form, the CDR3 reads TGTGCCAGCAGCCAAACAGGAATCTCTGGAAACACCATATATTTT. Residues: CASSQTGISGNTIYF.

The chain carries TRBV5-4 and TRBJ1-2, with 9 positions matching TRBD1. This CDR3 region has 15 residues. V was clipped by 3 bases and J by 3 bases; unmatched bases: 6. Germline lookup yields CDR1 SGHNT and CDR2 YYREEE (reference sequence). The CDR3 is CASSWRDRAYYGYTF. CDR3 sequence (DNA): TGTGCCAGCAGCTGGCGGGACAGGGCCTACTATGGCTACACCTTC.

The J gene is TRBJ2-1, the V gene TRBV30; D gene ambiguous. This CDR3 is 10 amino acids long. Trimming removed 2 bases at V and 9 bases at J, with 5 bases between. The germline V gene encodes CDR1 GTSNPN and CDR2 SVGIG (reference sequence). The CDR3 reads CAWSRSEQFF. The CDR3 DNA reads as TGTGCCTGGAGTCGGAGTGAGCAGTTCTTC.

This sequence joins TRBV12-3 or TRBV12-4 and TRBJ2-3; 7 nucleotides match TRBD2. The CDR3 sequence is 12 residues long. The ends lost 8 bases at V and 2 bases at J; junction bases unmatched: 1. The CDR3, as DNA: TGTGCCAGCGGGACTACCACAGATACGCAGTATTTT. Protein sequence: CASGTTTDTQYF.

The rearrangement joins TRBV5-1 to TRBJ2-7, with 7 bases fitting TRBD1. CDR1 and CDR2 (germline): SGHRS, YFSETQ. V trimming: 4 bases; J trimming: 0 bases; junction bases outside the gene matches: 4. This CDR3 spans 14 amino acids. The CDR3 DNA reads TGCGCCAGCAGCCCCCGGGACAGCTCCTACGAGCAGTACTTC. Residues: CASSPRDSSYEQYF.

The J gene is TRBJ2-1, the V gene TRBV28; 10 nucleotides agree with TRBD1. This CDR3 is 15 amino acids long. With V trimmed by 6 bases and J by 5 bases, 7 bases remained unmatched. Germline values: CDR1 MDHEN, CDR2 SYDVKM. DNA of the CDR3: TGTGCCAGCAGGACCGGGACAGGGGCTAACAATGAGCAGTTCTTC. The encoded protein is CASRTGTGANNEQFF.

This chain links TRBV7-9 with TRBJ2-1, with D tentatively TRBD1 (5 bases). V lost 4 bases and J lost 6, with 16 bases in between. CDR1 and CDR2 (germline): SEHNR, FQNEAQ (reference sequence). This CDR3 is 15 amino acids long. In nucleotides, the CDR3 is TGTGCCAGCAGCTCTACTCTTGACAGCCTCAATGAGCAGTTCTTC. It encodes CASSSTLDSLNEQFF.

This clone was picked up a small number of times. The gene calls are TRBV24-1 and TRBJ2-1; 9 bases agree with TRBD2. The V and J ends lost 3 bases and 4 bases, in that order; junction bases with no gene match: 6. Germline V gene sequence: CDR1 KGHDR, CDR2 SFDVKD. The CDR3 totals 16 residues. The CDR3 reads CATSDLTSGSYNEQFF. The CDR3, as DNA: TGTGCCACCAGTGATCTGACTAGCGGAAGTTACAATGAGCAGTTCTTC.

The genes are TRBV2 and TRBJ2-1; TRBD1 agrees at 9 bases. Germline lookup yields CDR1 SNHLY and CDR2 FYNNEI. Trimming removed 11 bases from V and 7 bases from J; junction bases left unmatched: 9. The CDR3 loop spans 13 amino acids. CDR3 DNA: TGTGCCGGACGAGACAGGGGGAAGAATGAGCAGTTCTTC. Its protein is CAGRDRGKNEQFF. Based on the CDR3 plus reference TRBV2 and TRBJ2-1, the full variable domain is EPEVTQTPSHQVTQMGQEVILRCVPISNHLYFYWYRQILGQKVEFLVSFYNNEISEKSEIFDDQFSVERPDGSNFTLKIRSTKLEDSAMYFCAGRDRGKNEQFFGPGTRLTVL.

The chain has TRBV9 and TRBJ1-3; 7 bases map to TRBD1. The V gene's germline CDR1 is SGDLS and CDR2 YYNGEE. V was pared by 3 bases and J by 2 bases, with 2 bases of the junction left unmatched. The CDR3 runs 14 residues. CDR3 region: CASSETGAGNTIYF. In DNA form, the CDR3 reads TGTGCCAGCAGCGAAACAGGGGCTGGAAACACCATATATTTT. The full variable domain, completed using reference TRBV9 and TRBJ1-3, is DSGVTQTPKHLITATGQRVTLRCSPRSGDLSVYWYQQSLDQGLQFLIQYYNGEERAKGNILERFSAQQFPDLHSELNLSSLELGDSALYFCASSETGAGNTIYFGEGSWLTVV.

The chain has TRBV30 and TRBJ1-2; 12 positions agree with TRBD1. V lost 2 bases, J lost 4 bases, and 2 bases stayed unmatched. The CDR3 runs 14 residues. The germline V gene has CDR1 GTSNPN and CDR2 SVGIG (reference sequence). CDR3 in amino acids: CAWSPGQGAYGYTF. The DNA for the CDR3 is TGTGCCTGGAGTCCGGGACAGGGGGCCTATGGCTACACCTTC. The full variable domain, with the rest looked up from reference TRBV30 and TRBJ1-2, is SQTIHQWPATLVQPVGSPLSLECTVEGTSNPNLYWYRQAAGRGLQLLFYSVGIGQISSEVPQNLSASRPQDRQFILSSKKLLLSDSGFYLCAWSPGQGAYGYTFGSGTRLTVV.